These 23 T cell receptor beta chains came from one sample sequenced in a study of immune cell composition in non-small cell lung cancer. TCRdb's copy holds only in-frame clones and misses some; the assay was immunoSEQ multiplex PCR. The sample carries roughly 3,000 clones, over 60% recorded once. The normal lung sample lay at least 3 cm, and maximally far, from the tumour. Sequencing input: non-adjacent lung tissue. These receptors were collected from a human donor with non-small cell lung cancer. The donor label of this sample is uncertain.

Of note for this clone: The junction does not match germline at one end; this may be a read error. This chain uses TRBV27 with TRBJ2-1, with 9 bases that match TRBD2. The CDR3 is 12 amino acids. Germline-derived CDR1 and CDR2 are MNHEY and SMNVEV (reference sequence). CDR3 protein: CASSLEREERFF. The CDR3, as DNA: TGTGCCAGCAGTTTAGAGCGGGAGGAGCGGTTCTTC.

V gene TRBV7-8 combines with J gene TRBJ2-2; TRBD2 matches 7 bases. CDR1 and CDR2 (germline): SGHVS, FQNEAQ. This CDR3 spans 18 amino acids. V shed 5 bases, J shed 0 bases, and the junction held 12 bases outside the gene matches. Here the CDR3 reads CASSPSRASGANTGELFF. The CDR3 DNA is TGTGCCAGCAGCCCCTCAAGGGCTAGCGGTGCGAACACCGGGGAGCTGTTTTTT.

The chain joins TRBV19 to TRBJ1-2; 7 positions agree with TRBD1. Germline V gives CDR1 LNHDA, CDR2 SQIVND (reference sequence). CDR3 length equals 14 residues. V was pared by 3 bases and J by 6 bases, with 7 bases of the junction left unmatched. CDR3 protein: CASSIRQGRHGYTF. As DNA, the CDR3 is TGTGCCAGTAGTATTCGACAGGGACGGCATGGCTACACCTTC.

The chain combines TRBV5-1 with TRBJ2-2; no reliable D call. The length of the CDR3 is 15 residues. The V gene's germline CDR1 is SGHRS and CDR2 YFSETQ. V was clipped by 4 bases and J by 0 bases, with 10 bases between them. The CDR3: CASSTAGSNTGELFF. CDR3 DNA: TGCGCCAGCAGCACGGCAGGATCGAACACCGGGGAGCTGTTTTTT.

Comment on this clone: A junction boundary mismatches the germline segment, possibly from a read error. V and J are TRBV6-6 and TRBJ2-3; no clear D. This CDR3 region has 14 residues. Germline V gene sequence: CDR1 MNHNY, CDR2 SVGAGI (reference sequence). The CDR3, as DNA: TGTGCCAGCAGTTACGACTTCCGCACGGATACGCAGTATTTT. It codes for CASSYDFRTDTQYF.

V and J are TRBV5-5 and TRBJ2-5; D is ambiguous. The CDR3 consists of 14 residues. Germline assignment: CDR1 SGHKS and CDR2 YYEKEE (reference sequence). Trimming shortened V by 4 bases and J by 1 base, and 11 bases separated the two germline ends. The DNA for the CDR3 is TGTGCCAGCAGCCCCCCCCGAGGCCAAGAGACCCAGTACTTC. As protein: CASSPPRGQETQYF.

This rearrangement joins TRBV6-6 to TRBJ2-7, with TRBD2 as a possible D gene (5 bases). CDR3 length equals 14 residues. Looked up from germline, CDR1 is MNHNY and CDR2 is SVGAGI (reference sequence). V gave up 2 bases and J gave up 5 bases, with 13 bases separating them. The CDR3 coding sequence is TGTGCCAGCAGTTACCCCCCCCCGGGGAACGAGCAGTACTTC. Translation gives CASSYPPPGNEQYF.

This clone was recorded only once. The V call is TRBV5-1, the J call TRBJ1-3; no reliable D call. V lost 4 bases and J lost 10, with 18 bases in between. Germline V gives CDR1 SGHRS, CDR2 YFSETQ. The CDR3 length is 14 residues. The CDR3 loop is CASSEVGPQATIYF. CDR3 DNA sequence: TGCGCCAGCAGCGAAGTAGGTCCGCAGGCTACCATATATTTT.

V and J are TRBV29-1 and TRBJ1-1, with TRBD1 identical over 8 bases. CDR3 length: 13 residues. Germline V gives CDR1 SQVTM, CDR2 ANQGSEA. V gave up 5 bases and J gave up 1 base; unmatched junction bases: 3. The CDR3 here is CSVTGQGNTEAFF. DNA for the CDR3: TGCAGCGTTACCGGACAGGGGAACACTGAAGCTTTCTTT.

The chain carries TRBV4-3 and TRBJ2-3; TRBD2 matches 7 bases. The V segment lost 6 bases and the J segment 3 bases; nucleotides outside the gene matches: 3. The CDR3 totals 13 residues. Germline V gene lookup returns CDR1 LGHNA and CDR2 YSLEER. Written as DNA, the CDR3 is TGCGCCAGCAGTCGGGGGGAGACAGATACGCAGTATTTT. This translates into CASSRGETDTQYF.

The V and J genes are TRBV7-3 and TRBJ2-7; 8 bases are a match to TRBD1. CDR1 SGHTA and CDR2 FQGTGA come from the germline V gene. CDR3 length: 17 residues. V lost 2 bases, J lost 4 bases, and 13 bases stayed unmatched. The CDR3 bases are TGTGCCAGCAGCTTATTTGCTGTCGGGACAGGTGATTACGAGCAGTACTTC. Protein sequence: CASSLFAVGTGDYEQYF.

J is TRBJ2-5 and V is TRBV7-8, with D maybe TRBD2 (6 bases). V lost 2 bases and J 5 bases, leaving 12 bases between the germline ends. This CDR3 has 14 residues. CDR1 and CDR2 (germline): SGHVS, FQNEAQ. The CDR3 region has the DNA TGTGCCAGCAGCTTATCACGGGGGAGGGAGACCCAGTACTTC. Protein: CASSLSRGRETQYF.

This clone has just a few counts. V usage is TRBV5-1 and J usage is TRBJ1-1; no clear D gene. CDR1 and CDR2 from the germline V gene are SGHRS and YFSETQ. Trimming cost V 0 bases and J 10 bases, with 4 bases left between them. CDR3 length equals 10 residues. The CDR3 spells CASSLGRAFF. The CDR3 DNA sequence: TGCGCCAGCAGCTTGGGCAGAGCTTTCTTT.

This clone appeared a single time. The chain recombines TRBV29-1 with TRBJ2-3; D is unresolved. Trimming shortened V by 4 bases and J by 4 bases, and 9 bases separated the two germline ends. CDR1 and CDR2 from the germline V gene are SQVTM and ANQGSEA. This CDR3 is built from 12 residues. CDR3 in amino acids: CSVAAAADTQYF. DNA for the CDR3: TGCAGCGTTGCGGCGGCGGCAGATACGCAGTATTTT.

The V call is TRBV7-8, the J call TRBJ1-5, with D unresolved. Germline CDR1 reads SGHVS; CDR2 reads FQNEAQ. The V end was cut by 4 bases, the J end by 2 bases, with 9 bases between. This CDR3 spans 14 amino acids. CDR3 in DNA: TGTGCCAGCAGCTCGACGGAGGGCAATCAGCCCCAGCATTTT. Translation gives CASSSTEGNQPQHF.

This clone was detected only once. The chain couples TRBV6-5 to TRBJ2-2; 8 bases map to TRBD1. Germline V gives CDR1 MNHEY, CDR2 SVGAGI. This CDR3 contains 15 residues. The V gene end was trimmed by 6 bases and the J gene end by 2 bases; junction bases not matched to a gene: 5. CDR3 nucleotides: TGTGCCAGCAGCCCGACAGGGGCCAACACCGGGGAGCTGTTTTTT. It yields the protein CASSPTGANTGELFF.

The chain combines TRBV11-2 with TRBJ2-7; 8 bases map to TRBD2. CDR3 length: 16 residues. V dropped 1 base and J dropped 5; count of bases not matched to a gene: 10. Germline V gives CDR1 SGHAT, CDR2 FQNNGV. This CDR3 is CASSLVAALAGHEQYF. CDR3 DNA sequence: TGTGCCAGCAGCTTAGTTGCGGCGTTAGCGGGGCACGAGCAGTACTTC.

This rearrangement joins TRBV7-9 to TRBJ2-5; TRBD2 is a possible D gene (6 bases). There are 16 residues in the CDR3. The V end lost 1 base, the J end lost 1 base, and 13 bases lay between the germline ends. Germline loops: CDR1 SEHNR, CDR2 FQNEAQ (reference sequence). The CDR3 bases are TGTGCCAGCAGCTTAGGCGGGACGGGACCCCAAGAGACCCAGTACTTC. It codes for CASSLGGTGPQETQYF.

The chain combines TRBV5-1 with TRBJ2-1; 10 nucleotides line up with TRBD2. V gave up 0 bases and J gave up 7 bases; unmatched junction bases: 7. This CDR3 contains 16 residues. Looked up from germline, CDR1 is SGHRS and CDR2 is YFSETQ. CDR3 sequence reads: CASSLVSAGGWNEQFF. The CDR3 nucleotides are TGCGCCAGCAGCTTGGTGTCAGCGGGAGGGTGGAATGAGCAGTTCTTC.

This clone is deemed large. V and J are TRBV19 and TRBJ2-7, with 7 bases identical to TRBD2. V dropped 6 bases and J dropped 3; count of bases not matched to a gene: 2. Germline V gene data show CDR1 as LNHDA and CDR2 as SQIVND (reference sequence). The CDR3 sequence is 12 residues long. The CDR3 DNA reads as TGTGCCAGTAGCCGGGAGGACTACGAGCAGTACTTC. This gives the protein CASSREDYEQYF.

The chain uses TRBV6-6 and TRBJ1-1; weak D call: TRBD1 (5 bases). CDR3 length equals 13 residues. Trimming cost V 8 bases and J 0 bases, with 10 bases left between them. Germline V CDR1 and CDR2: MNHNY, SVGAGI (reference sequence). The CDR3 DNA reads TGTGCCAGCCGGAGGGGTCTGAACACTGAAGCTTTCTTT. Protein product: CASRRGLNTEAFF.

The chain combines TRBV5-1 with TRBJ2-2, with TRBD1 identical over 11 bases. The germline V gene encodes CDR1 SGHRS and CDR2 YFSETQ. The trim removed 4 bases at V and 5 bases at J, leaving 13 bases unmatched. The CDR3 is made up of 18 amino acids. Here the CDR3 DNA reads TGCGCCAGCAGCCTCCTTCCGGCGGGGACAGGGGGGACCGGGGAGCTGTTTTTT. Protein product: CASSLLPAGTGGTGELFF.

CDR3 sequence (DNA): TGTGCCAGCAGCCCCCGACAGGGGTGGTCTTACGAGCAGTACTTC. Translation: CASSPRQGWSYEQYF. The rearrangement uses TRBV13 and TRBJ2-7, with 8 positions matching TRBD1. Germline V lookup: CDR1 PRHDT, CDR2 FYEKMQ (reference sequence). The CDR3 consists of 15 residues. Losses at the gene ends were 5 bases for V and 4 bases for J; bases not matched to a gene: 10.